These T cell receptor beta chains were read from a single sample in a study of beta chain features in type 1 diabetes. Sequencing used immunoSEQ multiplex PCR; TCRdb keeps in-frame clones, though not all of them. In the table there are 95,000 to 150,000 clones, 15% to 20% of which are singletons. Sequencing was done on a sample of central memory CD4+ T cells from blood. The receptors were gathered from a man aged 30 to 39 with type 1 diabetes. CDR3s include the opening cysteine and the closing phenylalanine or tryptophan. D genes are given only for firm matches. Only part of the rows carry a size: once, few, many, or a class if the clone is expanded.

v_call: TRBV15
d_call: TRBD1
clone_size: few
j_call: TRBJ2-3
cdr3_aa: CATSSRQGGDTQYF
cdr3_nt: TGTGCCACCAGCAGTCGACAGGGCGGAGATACGCAGTATTTT

v_call: TRBV19
d_call: TRBD1
clone_size: few
j_call: TRBJ1-1
cdr3_aa: CASIRDRESPEAFF
cdr3_nt: TGTGCCAGTATCCGGGACAGGGAATCGCCTGAAGCTTTCTTT

v_call: TRBV5-4
d_call: TRBD1
clone_size: .
j_call: TRBJ2-5
cdr3_aa: CASSLQGAGETQYF
cdr3_nt: TGTGCCAGCAGTTTACAGGGGGCCGGGGAGACCCAGTACTTC

v_call: TRBV6-5
d_call: .
clone_size: few
j_call: TRBJ1-5
cdr3_aa: CASSYSKGGNQPQHF
cdr3_nt: TGTGCCAGCAGTTACTCGAAAGGGGGCAATCAGCCCCAGCATTTT

v_call: TRBV7-2
d_call: .
clone_size: few
j_call: TRBJ2-5
cdr3_aa: CASSLEGIQETQYF
cdr3_nt: TGTGCCAGCAGCCTAGAGGGAATCCAAGAGACCCAGTACTTC

v_call: TRBV6-5
d_call: .
clone_size: .
j_call: TRBJ1-5
cdr3_aa: CASSPSVQQPQHF
cdr3_nt: TGTGCCAGCAGCCCCAGCGTCCAACAGCCCCAGCATTTT

v_call: TRBV7-2
d_call: .
clone_size: .
j_call: TRBJ2-7
cdr3_aa: CASSIPAKAEQYF
cdr3_nt: TGTGCCAGCAGCATCCCAGCGAAGGCCGAGCAGTACTTC

v_call: TRBV30
d_call: .
clone_size: few
j_call: TRBJ1-4
cdr3_aa: CAWSYVIGGLFF
cdr3_nt: TGTGCCTGGAGTTATGTCATTGGGGGGCTGTTTTTT

v_call: TRBV4-3
d_call: .
clone_size: few
j_call: TRBJ2-2
cdr3_aa: CASSQAPGPNTGELFF
cdr3_nt: TGCGCCAGCAGCCAAGCTCCGGGACCGAACACCGGGGAGCTGTTTTTT

v_call: TRBV9
d_call: .
clone_size: .
j_call: TRBJ1-4
cdr3_aa: CASSVATGNEKLFF
cdr3_nt: TGTGCCAGCAGCGTAGCTACAGGCAACGAAAAACTGTTTTTT

v_call: TRBV30
d_call: .
clone_size: many
j_call: TRBJ1-5
cdr3_aa: CAWSQGRDQPQHF
cdr3_nt: TGTGCCTGGAGTCAGGGGCGGGATCAGCCCCAGCATTTT

v_call: TRBV7-2
d_call: .
clone_size: few
j_call: TRBJ2-5
cdr3_aa: CASSKGETQYF
cdr3_nt: TGTGCCAGCAGCAAGGGGGAGACCCAGTACTTC

v_call: TRBV2
d_call: TRBD1
clone_size: few
j_call: TRBJ2-1
cdr3_aa: CASSLRDRGYNEQFF
cdr3_nt: TGTGCCAGCAGTTTGCGGGACAGGGGTTACAATGAGCAGTTCTTC

v_call: TRBV29-1
d_call: TRBD1
clone_size: once
j_call: TRBJ1-2
cdr3_aa: CSVGQGIVGYTF
cdr3_nt: TGCAGCGTTGGACAGGGGATTGTTGGCTACACCTTC

v_call: TRBV5-4
d_call: .
clone_size: .
j_call: TRBJ1-2
cdr3_aa: CASSQDRTGPYYGYTF
cdr3_nt: TGCGCCAGCAGCCAAGATAGAACAGGCCCCTACTATGGCTACACCTTC

v_call: TRBV7-9
d_call: .
clone_size: .
j_call: TRBJ2-7
cdr3_aa: CASSRTGSSYEQYF
cdr3_nt: TGTGCCAGCAGCCGGACGGGCAGCTCCTACGAGCAGTACTTC

v_call: TRBV7-2
d_call: .
clone_size: few
j_call: TRBJ2-3
cdr3_aa: CASSALADTQYF
cdr3_nt: TGTGCCAGCAGCGCATTAGCAGATACGCAGTATTTT

v_call: TRBV7-3
d_call: .
clone_size: .
j_call: TRBJ2-7
cdr3_aa: CASSSGPPPEEQYF
cdr3_nt: TGTGCCAGCAGCTCCGGTCCCCCCCCTGAAGAGCAGTACTTC

v_call: TRBV30
d_call: TRBD1
clone_size: .
j_call: TRBJ1-2
cdr3_aa: CAWSGGTGYGYTF
cdr3_nt: TGTGCCTGGAGTGGAGGGACAGGCTATGGCTACACCTTC

v_call: TRBV7-9
d_call: TRBD1
clone_size: .
j_call: TRBJ2-3
cdr3_aa: CASSIRQGAGDTQYF
cdr3_nt: TGTGCCAGCAGCATCAGACAGGGGGCCGGAGATACGCAGTATTTT

v_call: TRBV13
d_call: TRBD2
clone_size: once
j_call: TRBJ2-1
cdr3_aa: CASSTLGGGADHEQFF
cdr3_nt: TGTGCCAGCAGCACCCTTGGCGGGGGGGCCGATCATGAGCAGTTCTTC

v_call: TRBV9
d_call: .
clone_size: few
j_call: TRBJ2-3
cdr3_aa: CASSGPRGTQYF
cdr3_nt: TGTGCCAGCAGCGGACCCCGCGGGACGCAGTATTTT

v_call: TRBV21-1
d_call: .
clone_size: .
j_call: TRBJ1-1
cdr3_aa: CASSKVQDVAFF
cdr3_nt: TGTGCCAGCAGCAAAGTCCAGGACGTGGCTTTCTTT

v_call: TRBV29-1
d_call: .
clone_size: .
j_call: TRBJ2-1
cdr3_aa: CSVPATFSSVGDEQFF
cdr3_nt: TGCAGCGTCCCGGCCACGTTCTCGTCTGTTGGGGATGAGCAGTTCTTC

v_call: TRBV9
d_call: .
clone_size: many
j_call: TRBJ2-2
cdr3_aa: CASSPDGGGELFF
cdr3_nt: TGTGCCAGCAGCCCCGACGGGGGCGGGGAGCTGTTTTTT

v_call: TRBV6-5
d_call: .
clone_size: .
j_call: TRBJ1-2
cdr3_aa: CASRLGPGRNYGYTF
cdr3_nt: TGTGCCAGCAGACTCGGCCCGGGGAGGAACTATGGCTACACCTTC

v_call: TRBV11-3
d_call: .
clone_size: .
j_call: TRBJ2-1
cdr3_aa: CASRRPGSSYNEQFF
cdr3_nt: TGTGCCAGCAGGAGGCCCGGCAGCTCCTACAATGAGCAGTTCTTC

v_call: TRBV7-2
d_call: .
clone_size: .
j_call: TRBJ2-7
cdr3_aa: CASSLIKGVYEQYF
cdr3_nt: TGTGCCAGCAGCTTGATCAAGGGTGTCTACGAGCAGTACTTC

v_call: TRBV29-1
d_call: .
clone_size: few
j_call: TRBJ2-2
cdr3_aa: CSAGEPSTGELFF
cdr3_nt: TGCAGCGCTGGGGAGCCCAGCACCGGGGAGCTGTTTTTT

v_call: TRBV19
d_call: .
clone_size: .
j_call: TRBJ2-7
cdr3_aa: CASMDGAGDRYEQYF
cdr3_nt: TGTGCCAGTATGGATGGGGCAGGGGATCGCTACGAGCAGTACTTC

v_call: TRBV4-1
d_call: .
clone_size: few
j_call: TRBJ2-1
cdr3_aa: CASSQGEGPPYNEQFF
cdr3_nt: TGCGCCAGCAGCCAAGGGGAAGGACCTCCCTACAATGAGCAGTTCTTC

v_call: TRBV27
d_call: .
clone_size: .
j_call: TRBJ2-1
cdr3_aa: CASSSPYNEQFF
cdr3_nt: TGTGCCAGCAGCAGTCCGTACAATGAGCAGTTCTTC

v_call: TRBV9
d_call: .
clone_size: .
j_call: TRBJ1-1
cdr3_aa: CASSVEISMNTEAFF
cdr3_nt: TGTGCCAGCAGCGTAGAAATCTCCATGAACACTGAAGCTTTCTTT

v_call: TRBV4-3
d_call: .
clone_size: .
j_call: TRBJ2-4
cdr3_aa: CASSQEVLAKNIQYF
cdr3_nt: TGCGCCAGCAGCCAAGAGGTGTTAGCCAAAAACATTCAGTACTTC

v_call: TRBV19
d_call: TRBD1
clone_size: .
j_call: TRBJ1-5
cdr3_aa: CASTLGQGASQPQHF
cdr3_nt: TGTGCCAGTACCCTAGGACAGGGGGCAAGCCAGCCCCAGCATTTT

v_call: TRBV29-1
d_call: TRBD1
clone_size: .
j_call: TRBJ1-1
cdr3_aa: CSVQGAIINTEAFF
cdr3_nt: TGCAGCGTTCAGGGGGCGATTATTAACACTGAAGCTTTCTTT

v_call: TRBV6-4
d_call: .
clone_size: .
j_call: TRBJ2-2
cdr3_aa: CASSPEGTGELFF
cdr3_nt: TGTGCCAGCAGCCCAGAGGGCACCGGGGAGCTGTTTTTT

v_call: TRBV2
d_call: .
clone_size: .
j_call: TRBJ2-3
cdr3_aa: CASSVTRGTDTQYF
cdr3_nt: TGTGCCAGCAGTGTCACCAGGGGAACAGATACGCAGTATTTT

v_call: TRBV4-2
d_call: .
clone_size: .
j_call: TRBJ2-5
cdr3_aa: CASSQDPASQETQYF
cdr3_nt: TGTGCCAGCAGCCAAGATCCGGCTAGCCAAGAGACCCAGTACTTC

v_call: TRBV29-1
d_call: TRBD1
clone_size: many
j_call: TRBJ2-7
cdr3_aa: CSVDGQGVHEQYF
cdr3_nt: TGCAGCGTTGATGGACAGGGAGTCCACGAGCAGTACTTC

v_call: TRBV7-2
d_call: .
clone_size: .
j_call: TRBJ2-3
cdr3_aa: CASSPTGTQYF
cdr3_nt: TGTGCCAGCAGCCCGACCGGGACGCAGTATTTT

v_call: TRBV11-2
d_call: .
clone_size: .
j_call: TRBJ2-3
cdr3_aa: CASSLSRADTQYF
cdr3_nt: TGTGCCAGCAGCTTAAGTAGAGCAGATACGCAGTATTTT

v_call: TRBV9
d_call: .
clone_size: .
j_call: TRBJ1-1
cdr3_aa: CASSVNGKGNTEAFF
cdr3_nt: TGTGCCAGCAGCGTCAACGGTAAAGGGAACACTGAAGCTTTCTTT

v_call: TRBV7-2
d_call: TRBD2
clone_size: .
j_call: TRBJ2-3
cdr3_aa: CASSPSPLAGGPDTQYF
cdr3_nt: TGTGCCAGCAGCCCCAGCCCTCTAGCGGGGGGGCCAGATACGCAGTATTTT